This T cell receptor (beta chain) was identified during a study of blood T cell repertoires in COVID-19. As for the study in general: Nucleic acid was either cDNA or gDNA, and it came from T cells, B-cell-depleted T cells, or PBMCs.

The germline V gene encodes CDR1 SGHDT and CDR2 YYEEEE. Trimming pared 1 base from V and 0 bases from J, leaving 16 bases between. The CDR3 runs 17 residues. Generated by immunoSEQ multiplex PCR, the TCRdb table keeps only in-frame clones and is missing some. In the table there are approximately 210,000 clones, around 91% of which are singletons. The source of this sequence is a woman between 40 and 50 years old with acute or convalescent COVID-19. This chain connects TRBV5-6 to TRBJ1-2; D may be TRBD1 (5 bases). Sequences were obtained from peripheral blood. For the CDR3, the DNA is TGTGCCAGCAGCTTGACCGGGGGGGACTCATCTAACTATGGCTACACCTTC. Translating it yields CASSLTGGDSSNYGYTF.